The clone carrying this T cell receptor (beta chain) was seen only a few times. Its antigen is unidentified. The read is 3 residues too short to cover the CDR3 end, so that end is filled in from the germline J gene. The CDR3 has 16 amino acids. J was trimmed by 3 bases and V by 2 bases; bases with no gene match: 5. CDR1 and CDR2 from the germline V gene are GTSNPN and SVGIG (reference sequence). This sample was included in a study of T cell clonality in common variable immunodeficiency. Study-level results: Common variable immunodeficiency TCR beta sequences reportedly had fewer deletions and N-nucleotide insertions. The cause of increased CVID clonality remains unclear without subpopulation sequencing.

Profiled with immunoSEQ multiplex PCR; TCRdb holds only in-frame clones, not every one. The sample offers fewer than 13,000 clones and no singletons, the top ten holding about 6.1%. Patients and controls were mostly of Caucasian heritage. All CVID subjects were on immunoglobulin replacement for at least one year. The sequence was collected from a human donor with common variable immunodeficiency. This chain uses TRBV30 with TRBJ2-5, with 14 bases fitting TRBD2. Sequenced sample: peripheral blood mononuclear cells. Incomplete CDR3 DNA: TGTGCCTGGAGTCGCGGGACTAGCGGGAGCAAAGAGACC. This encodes CAWSRGTSGSKET. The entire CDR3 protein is CAWSRGTSGSKETQYF.